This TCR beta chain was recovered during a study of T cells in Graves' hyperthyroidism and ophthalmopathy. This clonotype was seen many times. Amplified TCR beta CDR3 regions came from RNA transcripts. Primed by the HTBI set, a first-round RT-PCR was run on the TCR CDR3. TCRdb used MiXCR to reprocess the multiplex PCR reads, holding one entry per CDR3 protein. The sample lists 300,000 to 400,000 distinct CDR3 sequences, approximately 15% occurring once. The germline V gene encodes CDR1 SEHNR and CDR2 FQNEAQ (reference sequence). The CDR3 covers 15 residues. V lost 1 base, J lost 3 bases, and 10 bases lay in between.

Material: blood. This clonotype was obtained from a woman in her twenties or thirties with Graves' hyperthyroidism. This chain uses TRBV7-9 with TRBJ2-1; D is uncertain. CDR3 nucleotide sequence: TGTGCCAGCAGCTTAGGTGTAGGGATCTACAATGAGCAGTTCTTC. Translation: CASSLGVGIYNEQFF. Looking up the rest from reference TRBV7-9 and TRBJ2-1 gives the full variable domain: DTGVSQNPRHKITKRGQNVTFRCDPISEHNRLYWYRQTLGQGPEFLTYFQNEAQLEKSRLLSDRFSAERPKGSFSTLEIQRTEQGDSAMYLCASSLGVGIYNEQFFGPGTRLTVL.